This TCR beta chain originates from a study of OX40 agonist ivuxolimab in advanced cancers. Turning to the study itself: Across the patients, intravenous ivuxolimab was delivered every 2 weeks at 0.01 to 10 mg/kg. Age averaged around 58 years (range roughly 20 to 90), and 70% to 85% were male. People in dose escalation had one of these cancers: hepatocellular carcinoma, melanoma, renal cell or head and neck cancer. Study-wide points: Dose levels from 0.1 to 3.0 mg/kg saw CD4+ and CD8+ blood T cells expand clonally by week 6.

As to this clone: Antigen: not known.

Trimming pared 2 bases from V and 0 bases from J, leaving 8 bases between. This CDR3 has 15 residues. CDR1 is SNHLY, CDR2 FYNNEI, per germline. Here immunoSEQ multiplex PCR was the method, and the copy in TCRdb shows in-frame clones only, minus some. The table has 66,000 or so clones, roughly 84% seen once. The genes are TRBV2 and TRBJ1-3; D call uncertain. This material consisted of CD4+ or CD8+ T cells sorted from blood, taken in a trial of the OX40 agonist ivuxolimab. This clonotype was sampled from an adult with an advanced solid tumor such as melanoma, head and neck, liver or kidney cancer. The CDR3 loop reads CASSESGNSGNTIYF. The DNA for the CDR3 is TGTGCCAGCAGTGAATCGGGAAACTCTGGAAACACCATATATTTT.